Listed here are 5 T cell receptor beta chains from one sample, sequenced in a study of T cell responses to AZD1222 COVID-19 vaccine. The assay was immunoSEQ multiplex PCR, and TCRdb's table has in-frame clones only and misses some. This sample yields around 28,000 clones, of which approximately 91% are seen a single time; 1% to 1.5% belongs to the top ten. The source was peripheral blood, collected on day 0 of AZD1222 vaccination. The receptors here all came from an adult in good health.

This chain connects TRBV4-1 to TRBJ1-1, with 8 bases that match TRBD1. The CDR3 loop spans 15 amino acids. Per the germline V gene, CDR1 is MGHRA and CDR2 is YSYEKL. Trimming cost V 6 bases and J 3 bases; bases outside gene matches: 9. CDR3 nucleotide sequence: TGCGCCAGCAGGTACAGGGGGAGTAAGGACACTGAAGCTTTCTTT. As protein: CASRYRGSKDTEAFF.

This chain links TRBV29-1 with TRBJ2-3; no clear D gene. Trimming removed 6 bases from V and 10 bases from J, with 11 bases in between. The CDR3 runs to 10 residues. Germline CDR1 reads SQVTM; CDR2 reads ANQGSEA. CDR3: CSVIESAQYF. The CDR3, as DNA: TGCAGCGTAATAGAATCGGCGCAGTATTTT.

This chain uses TRBV30 with TRBJ1-2; TRBD1 aligns across 8 bases. V lost 0 bases to trimming and J lost 6 bases; unmatched junction nucleotides: 12. The CDR3 contains 16 residues. Looked up from germline, CDR1 is GTSNPN and CDR2 is SVGIG (reference sequence). The CDR3 loop reads CAWSVRIETGVHGYTF. In DNA form, the CDR3 reads TGTGCCTGGAGTGTACGGATTGAGACAGGGGTTCATGGCTACACCTTC.

The chain has TRBV15 and TRBJ2-2; 8 bases agree with TRBD1. Germline trimming cut 5 bases from V and 8 bases from J; bases unmatched to any gene: 10. The CDR3 covers 15 residues. In germline, CDR1 is LNHNV, CDR2 YYDKDF (reference sequence). The CDR3 DNA follows: TGTGCCACCAGCTCACGGATCAGACAGGGGGGGGAGCTGTTTTTT. Residues: CATSSRIRQGGELFF. The full variable domain, its missing parts supplied by reference TRBV15 and TRBJ2-2, is DAMVIQNPRYQVTQFGKPVTLSCSQTLNHNVMYWYQQKSSQAPKLLFHYYDKDFNNEADTPDNFQSRRPNTSFCFLDIRSPGLGDTAMYLCATSSRIRQGGELFFGEGSRLTVL.

The rearrangement joins TRBV12-3 or TRBV12-4 to TRBJ1-1; 7 bases align to TRBD1. V was pared by 7 bases and J by 11 bases, with 10 bases of the junction left unmatched. This CDR3 has 12 residues. CDR3 sequence: CASTQTGLAAFF. For the CDR3, the DNA is TGTGCCAGCACCCAGACAGGGTTGGCTGCTTTCTTT.